These 15 T cell receptor beta chains were sequenced from one sample in a study of T cell clonality in common variable immunodeficiency. Findings and caveats of the study: In common variable immunodeficiency, TCR beta chains reportedly carried fewer deletions and N-nucleotide insertions.

These TCRs' antigens remain unknown. Here immunoSEQ multiplex PCR was the method, and the copy in TCRdb shows in-frame clones only, minus some. The sample contains 30,000 to 40,000 clones, none of them singletons. The material sequenced was peripheral blood mononuclear cells. The source of these receptors is a human donor with common variable immunodeficiency.

This clone appeared a few times. The read terminates 3 residues ahead of where the CDR3 ends, so the germline J gene completes it. This rearrangement joins TRBV5-1 to TRBJ2-1; D gene uncertain. The CDR3 is made up of 14 amino acids. V was clipped by 7 bases and J by 6 bases, with 17 bases between them. Germline V gives CDR1 SGHRS, CDR2 YFSETQ. The CDR3 protein is CASVPGSGPNEQFF. The covered CDR3 bases are TGCGCCAGCGTCCCAGGTTCAGGTCCCAATGAG.

There are a few counts of this clone. The read comes to an end 3 residues before the CDR3 does, leaving the germline J gene to fill in the end. The V and J genes are TRBV19 and TRBJ2-2; 9 nucleotides align to TRBD1. Unmatched junction bases numbered 7, after V lost 4 bases and J lost 4 bases. Germline CDR1 reads LNHDA; CDR2 reads SQIVND (reference sequence). The CDR3 contains 16 residues. The sequenced part of the CDR3 DNA is TGTGCCAGTAGTACACCACAGGGGGCCGGCACCGGGGAG. Protein: CASSTPQGAGTGE. The complete CDR3 reads CASSTPQGAGTGELFF.

With respect to this clone: Read coverage stops 3 residues before the CDR3 terminus; the germline J gene supplies the remainder. J is TRBJ1-2 and V is TRBV19, with TRBD1 matching 8 bases. The CDR3 sequence is 14 residues long. Germline CDR1 is LNHDA and CDR2 is SQIVND (reference sequence). CDR3: CASTTQGATSGYTF. CDR3 DNA, as far as it was read: TGTGCCAGCACAACCCAGGGGGCAACATCGGGC. Full variable domain (remainder filled in from reference TRBV19 and TRBJ1-2): DGGITQSPKYLFRKEGQNVTLSCEQNLNHDAMYWYRQDPGQGLRLIYYSQIVNDFQKGDIAEGYSVSREKKESFPLTVTSAQKNPTAFYLCASTTQGATSGYTFGSGTRLTVV.

This clone was counted at least ten times. The sequence runs out 3 residues before the end of the CDR3; the remainder is reconstructed from the germline J gene. The V call is TRBV5-1, the J call TRBJ2-7; D possibly uses TRBD1 or TRBD2 (5 bases each). The CDR3 length is 12 residues. Trimming took off 4 bases at V and 6 bases at J, with 11 bases between the two ends. Germline CDR1 reads SGHRS; CDR2 reads YFSETQ. The CDR3 bases that were read are TGCGCCAGCAGCAGTCAGGGAGCCGAG. This translates into CASSSQGAE. The entire CDR3 is CASSSQGAEQYF.

This clone was found many times. The read is 3 residues too short to cover the CDR3 end, so that end is filled in from the germline J gene. V is TRBV5-1 and J is TRBJ2-1; possibly TRBD2 for D (7 bases). V lost 4 bases and J 8 bases, leaving 16 bases between the germline ends. The CDR3 is 14 amino acids. The germline V gene encodes CDR1 SGHRS and CDR2 YFSETQ. Incomplete CDR3 DNA: TGCGCCAGCAGCCAAGGGGGGGGGATGGATGAG. Translation gives CASSQGGGMDE. The CDR3 in full is CASSQGGGMDEQFF.

In regard to this clone: Read sequence stops 3 residues before the CDR3 end, and the germline J gene provides the missing end. The chain couples TRBV18 to TRBJ2-1, with 7 nucleotides matching TRBD2. J gave up 9 bases and V 8 bases, and 7 bases lay outside the gene matches. Per the germline V gene, CDR1 is KGHSH and CDR2 is LQKENI. CDR3 length: 12 residues. The covered CDR3 bases are TGTGCCAGCAGCCACAGCGGGGTTGAG. Amino acid sequence: CASSHSGVE. The whole CDR3 sequence is CASSHSGVEQFF. The whole variable domain, remainder taken from reference TRBV18 and TRBJ2-1, is NAGVMQNPRHLVRRRGQEARLRCSPMKGHSHVYWYRQLPEEGLKFMVYLQKENIIDESGMPKERFSAEFPKEGPSILRIQQVVRGDSAAYFCASSHSGVEQFFGPGTRLTVL.

The table lists this clone with a few counts. With the read ending 3 residues before the CDR3 end, the germline J gene is used to fill in that end. This sequence joins TRBV2 and TRBJ1-5; 8 positions agree with TRBD1. Germline V gene lookup returns CDR1 SNHLY and CDR2 FYNNEI. This CDR3 spans 14 amino acids. Trimming took 6 bases from V and 4 from J; bases not matched to a gene: 5. The CDR3 sequence is CASREGQVNQPQHF. CDR3 DNA (partial): TGTGCCAGCAGGGAGGGACAGGTAAATCAGCCC.

This clone was seen a handful of times. The read stops 3 residues short of the end of the CDR3; the missing end is completed from the germline J gene. This sequence joins TRBV23-1 and TRBJ2-7; D is possibly TRBD1 (6 bases). TRBV23-1 is an open reading frame, and its role is uncertain. This CDR3 contains 17 residues. Trimming pared 0 bases from V and 0 bases from J, leaving 15 bases between. CDR3 residues: CASSQSGRSRGSYEQYF. CDR3 DNA (partial): TGCGCCAGCAGTCAATCGGGGCGGTCCAGGGGCTCCTACGAG.

This clone was found many times. The read falls 3 residues short of the CDR3 end, and the missing part is taken from the germline J gene. The rearrangement links TRBV18 to TRBJ1-2, with D possibly matching TRBD1 (6 bases). In germline, CDR1 is KGHSH, CDR2 LQKENI. The CDR3 totals 13 residues. V gave up 5 bases and J gave up 1 base, with 8 bases separating them. The CDR3 protein is CASSKQGNYGYTF. The sequenced part of the CDR3 DNA is TGTGCCAGCTCAAAACAGGGTAACTATGGC.

Notes on this clone: Coverage ceases 3 residues before the CDR3 finishes, and the germline J gene fills in the end. The chain carries TRBV5-6 and TRBJ1-5; 9 bases map to TRBD1. CDR1 is SGHDT and CDR2 is YYEEEE in the germline V gene. This CDR3 spans 15 amino acids. V lost 4 bases, J lost 3 bases, and 5 bases stayed unmatched. Partial CDR3 DNA: TGTGCCAGCAGCAAGGGACAGGGCCTCAATCAGCCC. Its protein product is CASSKGQGLNQP. The entire CDR3 protein reads CASSKGQGLNQPQHF.

Comments on this clone: The read terminates 3 residues before the CDR3 end, so the remaining end is supplied by the germline J gene. V and J are TRBV19 and TRBJ1-5; 8 positions agree with TRBD1. CDR1 and CDR2 (germline): LNHDA, SQIVND (reference sequence). This CDR3 has 19 residues. J was trimmed by 2 bases and V by 5 bases; bases with no gene match: 17. CDR3 DNA, as far as it was read: TGTGCCAGTAGTCCCCCCGCCGGGACAGGACGGTTGGGCAATCAGCCC. Its protein product is CASSPPAGTGRLGNQP. The CDR3 in full is CASSPPAGTGRLGNQPQHF. The full variable domain, with the rest looked up from reference TRBV19 and TRBJ1-5, is DGGITQSPKYLFRKEGQNVTLSCEQNLNHDAMYWYRQDPGQGLRLIYYSQIVNDFQKGDIAEGYSVSREKKESFPLTVTSAQKNPTAFYLCASSPPAGTGRLGNQPQHFGDGTRLSIL.

This clone was picked up many times. The read gets to within 3 residues of the CDR3 end, and the germline J gene fills in the rest. The chain is built from TRBV19 and TRBJ2-2; TRBD1 aligns across 9 bases. Trimming at V came to 5 bases and at J to 5 bases, leaving 9 bases not matched to a gene. This CDR3 spans 16 amino acids. Germline V gene sequence: CDR1 LNHDA, CDR2 SQIVND (reference sequence). The DNA read from the CDR3 is TGTGCCAGTAGTCGGTCACAGGGGGCGGGAACCGGGGAG. This sequence encodes CASSRSQGAGTGE. The full CDR3 sequence reads CASSRSQGAGTGELFF.

This clone was seen ten or more times. The CDR3 is cut off 3 residues early in the read; its end comes from the germline J gene. This chain connects TRBV2 to TRBJ2-2; D gene ambiguous. The length of the CDR3 is 14 residues. Germline V gene sequence: CDR1 SNHLY, CDR2 FYNNEI. V was shortened by 6 bases and J by 0 bases, with 8 bases between the two germline ends. The sequenced part of the CDR3 DNA is TGTGCCAGCAGGAACAGCCCGAACACCGGGGAG. The encoded protein is CASRNSPNTGE. The entire CDR3 is CASRNSPNTGELFF.

There are many counts of this clone. Read data end 3 residues before the CDR3 end; the end is taken from the germline J gene. V gene TRBV18 combines with J gene TRBJ1-1; TRBD1 agrees at 8 bases. The CDR3 contains 15 residues. Germline lookup yields CDR1 KGHSH and CDR2 LQKENI. After removal of 3 bases from V and 4 bases from J, the junction contained 7 bases not matched to a gene. CDR3 sequence: CASSPGGQGFTEAFF. CDR3 DNA (partial): TGTGCCAGCTCACCGGGCGGACAGGGTTTCACTGAA.

This clone was counted ten times or more. Read coverage stops 3 residues before the CDR3 terminus; the germline J gene supplies the remainder. The rearrangement links TRBV20-1 to TRBJ2-2; D is uncertain. Germline values: CDR1 DFQATT, CDR2 SNEGSKA (reference sequence). The CDR3 spans 12 residues. Trimming left V 3 bases short and J 4 bases short, with 6 bases between. The CDR3 region is CSASQSTGELFF. CDR3 bases read: TGCAGTGCTAGTCAGAGCACCGGGGAG.